The subject of this entry is one T cell receptor (beta chain). Antigen unknown. These data are taken from a study of shared clonotypes between healthy human individuals. Sequencing was performed with immunoSEQ multiplex PCR; in TCRdb, only in-frame clones are kept and a portion is missing. The sample has around 2,100,000 clones, roughly 94% seen once. The CDR3 totals 15 residues. V lost 2 bases and J lost 0, with 10 bases in between. The germline V gene encodes CDR1 SNHLY and CDR2 FYNNEI. General study findings and limits: Non-shared clonotypes had lower generation probabilities than those shared by all four donors.

Naive CD8 isolation took CD45RO-negative cells positively selected for CCR7 and excluded terminally differentiated effector memory CD45RA+ cells. Study donors comprised healthy, HIV-negative adults devoid of recent acute infection or vaccination. The V gene is TRBV2, the J gene TRBJ1-1; D unclear. What was sequenced was naive CD8+ T cells sorted from blood. The receptor was derived from a man aged 18 to 35 in good health. CDR3 amino acids: CASSELGGMNTEAFF. CDR3 in DNA: TGTGCCAGCAGTGAACTAGGCGGCATGAACACTGAAGCTTTCTTT. Full variable domain (rest looked up from reference TRBV2 and TRBJ1-1): EPEVTQTPSHQVTQMGQEVILRCVPISNHLYFYWYRQILGQKVEFLVSFYNNEISEKSEIFDDQFSVERPDGSNFTLKIRSTKLEDSAMYFCASSELGGMNTEAFFGQGTRLTVV.